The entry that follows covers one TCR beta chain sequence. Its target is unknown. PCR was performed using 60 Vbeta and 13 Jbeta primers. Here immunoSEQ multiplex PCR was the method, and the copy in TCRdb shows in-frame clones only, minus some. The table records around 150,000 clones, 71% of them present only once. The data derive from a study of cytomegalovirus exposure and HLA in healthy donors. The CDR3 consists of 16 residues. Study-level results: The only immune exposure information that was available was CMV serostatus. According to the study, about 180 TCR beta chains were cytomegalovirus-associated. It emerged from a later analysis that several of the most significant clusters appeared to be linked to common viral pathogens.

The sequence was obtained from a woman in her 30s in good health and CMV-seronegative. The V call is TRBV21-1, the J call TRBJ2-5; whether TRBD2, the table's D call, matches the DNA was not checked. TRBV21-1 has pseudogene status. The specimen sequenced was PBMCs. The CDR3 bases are TGTGCCAGCAGCGACGGGACTAGCGACACCCAAGAGACCCAGTACTTC. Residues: CASSDGTSDTQETQYF.